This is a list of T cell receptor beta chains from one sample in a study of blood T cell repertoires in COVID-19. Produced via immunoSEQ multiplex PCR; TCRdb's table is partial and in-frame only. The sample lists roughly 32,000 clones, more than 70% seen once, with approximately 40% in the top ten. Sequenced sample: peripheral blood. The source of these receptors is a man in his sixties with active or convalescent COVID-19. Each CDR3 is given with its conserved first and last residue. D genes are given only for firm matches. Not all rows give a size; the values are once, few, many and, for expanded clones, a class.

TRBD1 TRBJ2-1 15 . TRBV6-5 CASSYQGAGYNEQFF TGTGCCAGCAGTTACCAGGGGGCGGGCTACAATGAGCAGTTCTTC
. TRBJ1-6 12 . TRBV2 CASSFLNSPLHF TGTGCCAGCAGCTTCCTTAATTCACCCCTCCACTTT
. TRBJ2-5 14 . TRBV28 CASSLPDGGETQYF TGTGCCAGCAGTTTACCGGACGGAGGAGAGACCCAGTACTTC
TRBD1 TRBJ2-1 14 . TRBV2 CASSWDRGLYEQFF TGTGCCAGCAGTTGGGACAGGGGGCTTTATGAGCAGTTCTTC
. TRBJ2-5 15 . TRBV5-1 CASSLSSAGQETQYF TGCGCCAGCAGCTTGTCGTCTGCAGGCCAAGAGACCCAGTACTTC
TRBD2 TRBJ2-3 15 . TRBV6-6 CASGLAGGLSDTQYF TGTGCCAGCGGACTAGCGGGGGGGCTTTCAGATACGCAGTATTTT
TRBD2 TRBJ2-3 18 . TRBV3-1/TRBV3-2 CASSPLEGTSGGTDTQYF TGTGCCAGCAGCCCATTGGAAGGGACTAGCGGGGGCACAGATACGCAGTATTTT
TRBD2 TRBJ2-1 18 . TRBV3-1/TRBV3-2 CASSLTAQGLAGVDEQFF TGTGCCAGCAGCCTAACGGCCCAGGGACTAGCGGGAGTTGATGAGCAGTTCTTC
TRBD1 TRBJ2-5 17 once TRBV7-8 CASSAGTGGTLQETQYF TGTGCCAGCAGCGCCGGGACAGGGGGTACTCTTCAAGAGACCCAGTACTTC
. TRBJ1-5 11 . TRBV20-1 CSARDRGPQHF TGCAGTGCTAGAGATAGAGGGCCCCAGCATTTT
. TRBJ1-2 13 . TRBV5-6 CASSRDRNYGYTF TGTGCCAGCAGCCGCGACAGAAACTATGGCTACACCTTC
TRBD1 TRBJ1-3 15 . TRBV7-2 CASSLGTGPGNTIYF TGTGCCAGCAGCTTAGGGACAGGGCCTGGAAACACCATATATTTT
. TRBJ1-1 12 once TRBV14 CASSHQNTEAFF TGTGCCAGCAGCCACCAGAACACTGAAGCTTTCTTT
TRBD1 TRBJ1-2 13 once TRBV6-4 CASSPEGAYGYTF TGTGCCAGCAGCCCGGAGGGGGCGTATGGCTACACCTTC
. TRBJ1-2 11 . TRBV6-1 CASSDPYGYTF TGTGCCAGCAGTGACCCGTATGGCTACACCTTC
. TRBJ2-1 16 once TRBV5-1 CASSWGSQGKFDEQFF TGCGCCAGCAGCTGGGGTTCCCAGGGGAAGTTCGATGAGCAGTTCTTC
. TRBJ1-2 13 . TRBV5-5 CASRPGQPYGYTF TGTGCCAGCAGACCCGGACAGCCCTATGGCTACACCTTC
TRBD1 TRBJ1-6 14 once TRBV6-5 CASREDRGNSPLHF TGTGCCAGCAGGGAGGACAGGGGGAATTCACCCCTCCACTTT
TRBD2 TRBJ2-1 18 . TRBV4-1 CASSQVPGWREGPNEQFF TGCGCCAGCAGCCAAGTTCCGGGTTGGCGGGAGGGCCCGAATGAGCAGTTCTTC
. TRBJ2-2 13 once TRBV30 CAWSQGWTGELFF TGTGCCTGGAGTCAGGGTTGGACCGGGGAGCTGTTTTTT
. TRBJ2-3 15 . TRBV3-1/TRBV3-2 CASSRSGPQGDTQYF TGTGCCAGCAGTCGTAGCGGCCCCCAGGGAGATACGCAGTATTTT
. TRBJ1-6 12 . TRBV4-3 CASSQVGSALHF TGCGCCAGCAGCCAAGTTGGCTCTGCCCTCCACTTT
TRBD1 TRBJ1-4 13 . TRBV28 CAIAGTGAPQLFF TGTGCCATAGCAGGGACAGGGGCGCCTCAGCTGTTTTTT
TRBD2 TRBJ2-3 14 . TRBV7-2 CASSFLEWGREQYF TGTGCCAGCAGCTTCTTAGAGTGGGGGAGGGAGCAGTATTTT
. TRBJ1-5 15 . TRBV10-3 CAISDSDRPNQPQHF TGTGCCATCAGTGACTCCGACAGGCCCAATCAGCCCCAGCATTTT
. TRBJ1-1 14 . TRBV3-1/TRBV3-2 CASSRIGGNTEAFF TGTGCCAGCAGCCGTATCGGGGGGAACACTGAAGCTTTCTTT
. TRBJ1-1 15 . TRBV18 CASSPVPPSHAEAFF TGTGCCAGCTCACCAGTACCCCCCTCACACGCTGAAGCTTTCTTT
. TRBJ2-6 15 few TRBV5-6 CASVRGLSGANVLTF TGTGCCAGCGTACGGGGTTTATCTGGGGCCAACGTCCTGACTTTC
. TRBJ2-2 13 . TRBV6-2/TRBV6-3 CASSSLQGRELFF TGTGCCAGCAGTTCCTTACAGGGACGGGAGCTGTTTTTT
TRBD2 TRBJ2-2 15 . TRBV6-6 CASRRTSGGAGELFF TGTGCCAGCAGGAGGACTAGCGGGGGGGCCGGGGAGCTGTTTTTT
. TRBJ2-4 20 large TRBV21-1 CASSKGPGQGGVVTKNIQYF TGTGCCAGCAGCAAGGGGCCGGGACAGGGGGGAGTTGTAACCAAAAACATTCAGTACTTC
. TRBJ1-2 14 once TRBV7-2 CASSPVYGKGGYTF TGTGCCAGCAGCCCAGTGTACGGGAAGGGTGGCTACACCTTC
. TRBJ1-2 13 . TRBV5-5 CASSLKSTGGYTF TGTGCCAGCAGCCTAAAATCGACGGGTGGCTACACCTTC
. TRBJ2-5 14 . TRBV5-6 CASSLSGRWETQYF TGTGCCAGCAGCCTGTCAGGAAGGTGGGAGACCCAGTACTTC
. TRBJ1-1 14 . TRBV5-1 CASSRGTQNTEAFF TGCGCCAGCAGTAGGGGCACGCAGAACACTGAAGCTTTCTTT
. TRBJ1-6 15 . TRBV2 CASSEVVQGRSPLHF TGTGCCAGCAGTGAAGTAGTCCAGGGGAGATCACCCCTCCACTTT
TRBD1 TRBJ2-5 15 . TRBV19 CASSSPGQVKETQYF TGTGCCAGTAGCAGTCCGGGACAGGTTAAAGAGACCCAGTACTTC
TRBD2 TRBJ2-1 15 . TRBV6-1 CASSELAGGPGEQFF TGTGCCAGCAGTGAACTAGCGGGGGGGCCGGGTGAGCAGTTCTTC
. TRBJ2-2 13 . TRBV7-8 CAAPRGNTGELFF TGTGCCGCCCCTCGAGGGAACACCGGGGAGCTGTTTTTT
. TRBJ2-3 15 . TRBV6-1 CASSDSPPERGTQYF TGTGCCAGCAGTGACTCCCCCCCGGAGAGAGGGACGCAGTATTTT
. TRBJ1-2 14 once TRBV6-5 CASTRTRGARGYTF TGTGCCAGCACCCGAACGCGGGGGGCTAGGGGCTACACCTTC
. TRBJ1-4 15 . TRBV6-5 CASSYSGHLNEKLFF TGTGCCAGCAGTTACTCCGGACACCTTAATGAAAAACTGTTTTTT
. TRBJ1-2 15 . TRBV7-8 CASSHRRGSNYGYTF TGTGCCAGCAGCCACCGTCGCGGATCTAACTATGGCTACACCTTC
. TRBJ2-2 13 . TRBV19 CASRQGKTGELFF TGTGCCAGTAGACAGGGAAAGACCGGGGAGCTGTTTTTT
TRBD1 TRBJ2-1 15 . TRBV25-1 CASSDPQGGYNEQFF TGTGCCAGCAGTGATCCACAGGGGGGCTACAATGAGCAGTTCTTC
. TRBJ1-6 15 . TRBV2 CASSEEINYNSPLHF TGTGCCAGCAGTGAAGAAATTAACTATAATTCACCCCTCCACTTT